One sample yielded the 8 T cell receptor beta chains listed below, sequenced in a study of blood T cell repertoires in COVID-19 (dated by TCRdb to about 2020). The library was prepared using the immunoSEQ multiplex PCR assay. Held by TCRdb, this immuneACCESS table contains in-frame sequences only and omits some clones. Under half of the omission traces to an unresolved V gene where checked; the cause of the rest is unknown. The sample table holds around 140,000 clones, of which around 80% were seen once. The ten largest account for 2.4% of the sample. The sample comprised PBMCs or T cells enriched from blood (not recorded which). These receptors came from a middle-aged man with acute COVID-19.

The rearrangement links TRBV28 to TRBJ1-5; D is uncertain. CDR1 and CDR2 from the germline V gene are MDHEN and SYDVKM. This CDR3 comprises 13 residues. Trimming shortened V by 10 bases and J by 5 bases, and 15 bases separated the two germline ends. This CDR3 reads CATRWATDQPQHF. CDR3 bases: TGTGCCACCAGATGGGCAACCGATCAGCCCCAGCATTTT.

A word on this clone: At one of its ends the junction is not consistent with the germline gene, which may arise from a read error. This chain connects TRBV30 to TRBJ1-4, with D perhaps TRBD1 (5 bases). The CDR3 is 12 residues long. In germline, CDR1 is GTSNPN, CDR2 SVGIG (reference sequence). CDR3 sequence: CAWSPLGGLFRF. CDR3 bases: TGTGCCTGGAGCCCCCTCGGGGGTTTATTCCGGTTT. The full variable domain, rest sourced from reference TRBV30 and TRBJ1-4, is SQTIHQWPATLVQPVGSPLSLECTVEGTSNPNLYWYRQAAGRGLQLLFYSVGIGQISSEVPQNLSASRPQDRQFILSSKKLLLSDSGFYLCAWSPLGGLFRFGSGTQLSVL.

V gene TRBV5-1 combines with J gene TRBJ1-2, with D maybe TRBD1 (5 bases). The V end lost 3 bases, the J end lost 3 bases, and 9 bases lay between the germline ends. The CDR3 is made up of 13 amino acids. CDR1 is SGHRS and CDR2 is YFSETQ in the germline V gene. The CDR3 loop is CASSWGGDYGYTF. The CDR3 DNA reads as TGCGCCAGCAGCTGGGGCGGAGACTATGGCTACACCTTC.

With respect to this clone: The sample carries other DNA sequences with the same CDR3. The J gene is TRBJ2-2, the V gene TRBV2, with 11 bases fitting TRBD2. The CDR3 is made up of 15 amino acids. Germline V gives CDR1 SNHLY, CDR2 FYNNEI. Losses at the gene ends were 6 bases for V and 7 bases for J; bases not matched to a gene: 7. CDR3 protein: CASSLLAGAGGELFF. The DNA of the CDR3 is TGTGCCAGCAGCTTACTAGCGGGGGCTGGCGGGGAGCTGTTTTTT.

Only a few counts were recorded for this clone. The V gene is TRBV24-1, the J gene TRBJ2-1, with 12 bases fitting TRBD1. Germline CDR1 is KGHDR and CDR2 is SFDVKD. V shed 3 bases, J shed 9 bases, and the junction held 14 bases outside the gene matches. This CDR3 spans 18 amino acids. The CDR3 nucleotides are TGTGCCACCAGTGATGCCGCCGGGACAGGGGGCGACCTGAGTGAGCAGTTCTTC. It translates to CATSDAAGTGGDLSEQFF.

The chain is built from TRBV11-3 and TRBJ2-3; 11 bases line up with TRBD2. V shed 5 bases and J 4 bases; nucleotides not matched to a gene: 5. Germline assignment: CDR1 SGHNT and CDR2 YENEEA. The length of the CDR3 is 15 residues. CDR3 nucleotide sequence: TGTGCCAGCAGCCCACGGACTAGCGGGCCAGATACGCAGTATTTT. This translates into CASSPRTSGPDTQYF.

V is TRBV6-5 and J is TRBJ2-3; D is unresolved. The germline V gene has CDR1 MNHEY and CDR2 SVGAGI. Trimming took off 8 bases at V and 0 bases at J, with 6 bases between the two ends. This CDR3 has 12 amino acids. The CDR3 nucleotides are TGTGCCAGCGGCGGTAGCACAGATACGCAGTATTTT. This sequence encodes CASGGSTDTQYF.

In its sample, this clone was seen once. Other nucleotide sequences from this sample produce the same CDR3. This CDR3 reads CAWRGGLGYTF. The DNA of the CDR3 is TGTGCCTGGAGAGGAGGGCTTGGCTACACCTTC. The J gene is TRBJ1-2, the V gene TRBV30; D is unresolved. There are 11 residues in the CDR3. Between the trimmed V and J ends, which lost 3 bases and 7 bases, there was a span of 9 bases. Per the germline V gene, CDR1 is GTSNPN and CDR2 is SVGIG (reference sequence).